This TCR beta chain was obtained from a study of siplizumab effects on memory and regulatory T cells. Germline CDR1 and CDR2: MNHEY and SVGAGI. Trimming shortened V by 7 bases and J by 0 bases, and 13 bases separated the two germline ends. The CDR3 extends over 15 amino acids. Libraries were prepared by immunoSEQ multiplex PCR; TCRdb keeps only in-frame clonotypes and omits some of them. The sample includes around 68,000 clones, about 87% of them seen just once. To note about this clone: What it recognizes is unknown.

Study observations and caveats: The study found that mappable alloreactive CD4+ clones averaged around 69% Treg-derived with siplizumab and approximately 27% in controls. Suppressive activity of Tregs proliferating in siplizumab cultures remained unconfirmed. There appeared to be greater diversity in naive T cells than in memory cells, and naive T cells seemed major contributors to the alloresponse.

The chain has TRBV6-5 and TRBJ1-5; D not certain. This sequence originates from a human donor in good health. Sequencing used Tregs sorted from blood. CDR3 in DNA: TGTGCCAGCACCCAACCCAGGAATAGCAATCAGCCCCAGCATTTT. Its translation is CASTQPRNSNQPQHF.